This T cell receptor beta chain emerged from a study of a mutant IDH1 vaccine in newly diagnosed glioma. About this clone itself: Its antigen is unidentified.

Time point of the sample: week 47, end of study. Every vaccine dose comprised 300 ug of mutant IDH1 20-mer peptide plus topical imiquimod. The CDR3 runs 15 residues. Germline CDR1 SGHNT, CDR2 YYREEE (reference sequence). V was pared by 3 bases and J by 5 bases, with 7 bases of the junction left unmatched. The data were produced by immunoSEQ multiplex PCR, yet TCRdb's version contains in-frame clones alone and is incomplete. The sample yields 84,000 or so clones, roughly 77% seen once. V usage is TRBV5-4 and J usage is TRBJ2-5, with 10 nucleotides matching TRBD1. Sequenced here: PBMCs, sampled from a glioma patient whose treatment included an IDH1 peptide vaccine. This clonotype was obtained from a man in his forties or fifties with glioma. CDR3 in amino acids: CASSSRQGAIETQYF. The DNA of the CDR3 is TGTGCCAGCAGCTCACGACAGGGGGCGATCGAGACCCAGTACTTC.